These 13 T cell receptor beta chains originate from one sample sequenced in a study of shared clonotypes between healthy human individuals. Cells designated naive CD8 were CD45RO-negative and were positively selected for CCR7, with terminally differentiated effector memory CD45RA+ cells excluded. Measured with immunoSEQ multiplex PCR; TCRdb has only the in-frame clones, and not every one. The sample holds approximately 600,000 clones, about 95% seen once. The sequenced sample was naive CD8+ T cells sorted from blood. These receptors were obtained from a woman aged 25 to 45 in good health.

The chain joins TRBV28 to TRBJ2-7; D is ambiguous. This CDR3 is 15 amino acids long. CDR1 and CDR2 from the germline V gene are MDHEN and SYDVKM. V was trimmed by 5 bases and J by 6 bases, leaving 20 bases between them. The chain's CDR3 is CASSAPDATGSEQYF. The DNA for the CDR3 is TGTGCCAGCAGTGCCCCGGACGCAACGGGCAGCGAGCAGTACTTC.

V is TRBV11-3 and J is TRBJ1-4; weak D call: TRBD1 (6 bases). Trimming took off 2 bases at V and 6 bases at J, with 19 bases between the two ends. Germline CDR1 is SGHNT and CDR2 is YENEEA. This CDR3 has 17 residues. The CDR3 reads CASSLTTQGSLYEKLFF. CDR3 in DNA: TGTGCCAGCAGCTTAACAACACAGGGTAGTCTATATGAAAAACTGTTTTTT.

J is TRBJ1-1 and V is TRBV25-1, with TRBD1 identical over 7 bases. V dropped 0 bases and J dropped 3; count of bases not matched to a gene: 4. The CDR3 extends over 15 amino acids. Germline V gene lookup returns CDR1 MGHDK and CDR2 SYGVNS. The CDR3 loop is CASSEYEGADTEAFF. In DNA, the CDR3 is TGTGCCAGCAGTGAATATGAGGGGGCGGACACTGAAGCTTTCTTT. Full variable domain (outside the CDR3, taken from reference TRBV25-1 and TRBJ1-1): EADIYQTPRYLVIGTGKKITLECSQTMGHDKMYWYQQDPGMELHLIHYSYGVNSTEKGDLSSESTVSRIRTEHFPLTLESARPSHTSQYLCASSEYEGADTEAFFGQGTRLTVV.

On this clone: Distinct nucleotide sequences in the sample also encode this CDR3. The J gene is TRBJ1-5, the V gene TRBV28; no firm D call. This CDR3 spans 11 amino acids. Germline values: CDR1 MDHEN, CDR2 SYDVKM. V was clipped by 2 bases and J by 7 bases, with 3 bases between them. The CDR3 DNA is TGTGCCAGCAGTTTAAACCAGCCCCAGCATTTT. Residues: CASSLNQPQHF.

The chain combines TRBV25-1 with TRBJ1-1; D is ambiguous. The CDR3 has 13 amino acids. Germline loops: CDR1 MGHDK, CDR2 SYGVNS. V was pared by 1 base and J by 5 bases, with 8 bases between. The CDR3 loop reads CASSEFGSTEAFF. For the CDR3, the DNA is TGTGCCAGCAGTGAATTTGGGAGTACTGAAGCTTTCTTT.

The rearrangement joins TRBV19 to TRBJ2-7; TRBD1 matches 8 bases. With V trimmed by 1 base and J by 0 bases, 5 bases remained unmatched. Per germline, CDR1 LNHDA and CDR2 SQIVND (reference sequence). The CDR3 is 16 amino acids. CDR3 sequence: CASSIAWTGISYEQYF. As DNA, the CDR3 is TGTGCCAGTAGTATAGCCTGGACAGGGATCTCCTACGAGCAGTACTTC.

The chain links TRBV28 to TRBJ2-7; maybe TRBD2 (6 bases). CDR1 MDHEN and CDR2 SYDVKM come from the germline V gene. This CDR3 comprises 15 residues. Trimming cost V 5 bases and J 0 bases, with 14 bases left between them. The CDR3 is CASSLTAGTSYEQYF. DNA for the CDR3: TGTGCCAGCAGTCTTACGGCGGGGACCTCCTACGAGCAGTACTTC.

This chain connects TRBV5-4 to TRBJ1-1, with no clear D. The germline CDR1 and CDR2 sequences are SGHNT and YYREEE (reference sequence). V was pared by 4 bases and J by 5 bases, with 9 bases between. The CDR3 loop spans 12 amino acids. CDR3 DNA sequence: TGTGCCAGCAGCCAAGAATCTACTGAAGCTTTCTTT. This encodes CASSQESTEAFF. The entire variable domain, with the rest obtained from reference TRBV5-4 and TRBJ1-1, is as follows: ETGVTQSPTHLIKTRGQQVTLRCSSQSGHNTVSWYQQALGQGPQFIFQYYREEENGRGNFPPRFSGLQFPNYSSELNVNALELDDSALYLCASSQESTEAFFGQGTRLTVV.

The genes are TRBV5-4 and TRBJ2-7, with TRBD2 identical over 10 bases. The V gene's germline CDR1 is SGHNT and CDR2 YYREEE (reference sequence). The length of the CDR3 is 16 residues. The J segment lost 3 bases and the V segment lost 2 bases, leaving 8 bases of the junction unmatched. CDR3 amino acids: CASSLSPSGRDYEQYF. CDR3 DNA sequence: TGTGCCAGCAGCTTATCCCCTAGCGGGAGAGACTACGAGCAGTACTTC.

V and J are TRBV28 and TRBJ1-3, with D unresolved. This CDR3 contains 14 residues. Germline CDR1 reads MDHEN; CDR2 reads SYDVKM. V shed 3 bases and J shed 2 bases, with 8 bases lying between them. The DNA of the CDR3 is TGTGCCAGCAGTTTCGGGATCACTGGAAACACCATATATTTT. As protein: CASSFGITGNTIYF.

The chain has TRBV10-1 and TRBJ2-2, with D possibly TRBD1 on 6 matching bases. The CDR3 covers 18 residues. V dropped 10 bases and J dropped 0 bases, with 24 bases sitting between them. From germline, CDR1 is WNHNN and CDR2 SYGVQD (reference sequence). The CDR3 nucleotides read TGCGCCACCTCAATCCGGCCAGGGGCGGATCCGAACACCGGGGAGCTGTTTTTT. It encodes CATSIRPGADPNTGELFF.

This chain uses TRBV5-1 with TRBJ2-1; D is perhaps TRBD1 (6 bases). V was trimmed by 2 bases and J by 5 bases, leaving 14 bases between them. Germline V CDR1 and CDR2: SGHRS, YFSETQ. The length of the CDR3 is 15 residues. CDR3 DNA sequence: TGCGCCAGCAGCTTCCAACAGGGAGTAGACAATGAGCAGTTCTTC. Its translation is CASSFQQGVDNEQFF. Full variable domain (remainder filled in from reference TRBV5-1 and TRBJ2-1): KAGVTQTPRYLIKTRGQQVTLSCSPISGHRSVSWYQQTPGQGLQFLFEYFSETQRNKGNFPGRFSGRQFSNSRSEMNVSTLELGDSALYLCASSFQQGVDNEQFFGPGTRLTVL.

This chain uses TRBV7-8 with TRBJ2-5; no clear D gene. CDR3 length equals 15 residues. The germline V and J ends were trimmed by 2 bases and 2 bases, with 12 bases remaining between them. The germline CDR1 and CDR2 sequences are SGHVS and FQNEAQ. The CDR3 DNA reads as TGTGCCAGCAGCTTATATAGACTTATACAAGAGACCCAGTACTTC. The encoded protein is CASSLYRLIQETQYF.